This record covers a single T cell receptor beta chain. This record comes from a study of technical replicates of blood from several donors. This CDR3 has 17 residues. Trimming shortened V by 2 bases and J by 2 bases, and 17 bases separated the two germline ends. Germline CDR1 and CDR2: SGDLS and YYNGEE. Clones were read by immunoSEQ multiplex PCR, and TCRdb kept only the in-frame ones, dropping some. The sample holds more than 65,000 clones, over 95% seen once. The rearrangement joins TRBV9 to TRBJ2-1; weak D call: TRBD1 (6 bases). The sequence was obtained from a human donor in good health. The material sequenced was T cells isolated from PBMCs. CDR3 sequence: CASSVWDIQGTYNEQFF. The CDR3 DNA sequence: TGTGCCAGCAGCGTCTGGGACATCCAGGGCACCTACAATGAGCAGTTCTTC.